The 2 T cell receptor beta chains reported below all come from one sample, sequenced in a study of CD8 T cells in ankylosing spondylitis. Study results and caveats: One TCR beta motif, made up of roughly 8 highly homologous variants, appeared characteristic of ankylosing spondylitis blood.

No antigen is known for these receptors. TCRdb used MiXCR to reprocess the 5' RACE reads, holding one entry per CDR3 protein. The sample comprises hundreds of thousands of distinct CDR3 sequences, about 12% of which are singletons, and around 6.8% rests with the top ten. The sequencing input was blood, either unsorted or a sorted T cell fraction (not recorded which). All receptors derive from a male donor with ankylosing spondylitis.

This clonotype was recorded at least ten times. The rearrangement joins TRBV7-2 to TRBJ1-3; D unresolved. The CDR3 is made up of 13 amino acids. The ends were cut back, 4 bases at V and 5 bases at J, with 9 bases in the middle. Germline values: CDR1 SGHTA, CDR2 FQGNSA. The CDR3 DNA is TGTGCCAGCAGCTCCCCGATCCGAAACACCATATATTTT. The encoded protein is CASSSPIRNTIYF.

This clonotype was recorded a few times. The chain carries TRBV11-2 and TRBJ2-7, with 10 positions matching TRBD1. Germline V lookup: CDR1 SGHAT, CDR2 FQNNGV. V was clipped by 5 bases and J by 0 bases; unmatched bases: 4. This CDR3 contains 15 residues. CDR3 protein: CASSLRTGGSYEQYV. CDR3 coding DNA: TGTGCCAGCAGCCTCCGGACAGGGGGCTCCTACGAGCAGTACGTC.